The T cell receptor (beta chain) described here comes from a study of CD8 T cells in ankylosing spondylitis. Study findings and constraints: Disease-linked clones reportedly concentrated significantly in matched ankylosing spondylitis synovial fluid. Certain motif variants had earlier appeared in reactive arthritis synovial fluid and blood. What seemed typical of ankylosing spondylitis blood was a TCR beta motif built from roughly eight highly homologous variants. Relatively rare in peripheral blood, disease-linked clones were also CD8+.

A quantitative 5'-RACE method, one with molecular barcodes, was used to make TCR beta libraries. TCRdb itself ran the 5' RACE reads through MiXCR, one entry per CDR3 protein. Of 200,000 to 250,000 distinct CDR3 sequences in the sample, about 17% were seen once. CDR1 is SEHNR, CDR2 FQNEAQ, per germline (reference sequence). Trimming removed 3 bases at V and 1 base at J, with 6 bases between. This CDR3 has 13 amino acids. This clonotype was counted at least ten times. Its antigen is still unknown. The origin of this receptor is a male donor with ankylosing spondylitis. The sample was blood, either unsorted or a sorted T cell fraction (not recorded which). J is TRBJ1-1 and V is TRBV7-9; D is unclear. This chain's CDR3 is CASSFYPNTEAFF. The DNA of the CDR3 is TGTGCCAGCAGCTTTTATCCGAACACTGAAGCTTTCTTT.